This TCR beta chain was recorded in a study of T cell responses to AZD1222 COVID-19 vaccine. Sequencing used immunoSEQ multiplex PCR; TCRdb keeps in-frame clones, though not all of them. The sample has 45,000 to 60,000 clones, roughly 86% seen once. A remark on this clone: Its antigen is unidentified.

The trim removed 8 bases at V and 7 bases at J, leaving 11 bases unmatched. The CDR3 runs 16 residues. Germline V gene sequence: CDR1 MDHEN, CDR2 SYDVKM. The study's findings and limits: Repertoires in all cases were sampled only once the peak T cell response had passed. Regions 160-218 and 743-854 held dominance among vaccine-associated CD4 TCRs, which spanned spike. White British donors predominated, females outnumbered males, and clonal diversity was possibly underestimated. The study identified only five or six AZD1222 recipients as seropositive at baseline.

Sequenced material: peripheral blood, taken on day 0 of AZD1222 vaccination. The chain is built from TRBV28 and TRBJ1-6, with TRBD1 identical over 10 bases. This TCR was sampled from an adult in good health. The CDR3 reads CASATGTGVMNSPLHF. CDR3 nucleotide sequence: TGTGCCAGCGCCACCGGGACAGGGGTCATGAATTCACCCCTCCACTTT.